These 8 T cell receptor beta chains originate from one sample sequenced in a study of shared clonotypes between healthy human individuals. Sequencing used immunoSEQ multiplex PCR; TCRdb keeps in-frame clones, though not all of them. The sample records around 1.5 million clones, about 98% being singletons. Sequenced input: naive CD4+ T cells sorted from blood. The subset is: CD45RA+ positively selected. Source of these receptors: a man aged 30 to 45 in good health.

This chain connects TRBV28 to TRBJ1-1; D not certain. The V gene's germline CDR1 is MDHEN and CDR2 SYDVKM. V lost 3 bases and J lost 3, with 8 bases in between. This CDR3 comprises 13 residues. The CDR3 loop reads CASSFTTDTEAFF. CDR3 nucleotide sequence: TGTGCCAGCAGTTTTACGACTGACACTGAAGCTTTCTTT.

The chain employs TRBV6-5 and TRBJ1-1, with no clear D. This CDR3 has 13 residues. The V end lost 6 bases, the J end lost 1 base, and 9 bases lay between the germline ends. Germline CDR1 reads MNHEY; CDR2 reads SVGAGI. The CDR3 DNA is TGTGCCAGCAGCATCAGATCGAACACTGAAGCTTTCTTT. Translated, it gives CASSIRSNTEAFF.

The chain is built from TRBV5-1 and TRBJ2-2; D possibly corresponds to TRBD1 (6 bases). V shed 3 bases and J shed 2 bases, with 14 bases lying between them. This CDR3 has 16 amino acids. The germline gives CDR1 SGHRS, CDR2 YFSETQ. In DNA form, the CDR3 reads TGCGCCAGCAGCTCCTCAGGGGCACCTAACACCGGGGAGCTGTTTTTT. It encodes CASSSSGAPNTGELFF.

The V call is TRBV14, the J call TRBJ2-7; no definite D call. Germline V gene sequence: CDR1 SGHDN, CDR2 FVKESK. Trimming removed 0 bases from V and 6 bases from J, with 12 bases in between. The CDR3 has 14 residues. This chain's CDR3 is CASSQDWVLGEQYF. The DNA of the CDR3 is TGTGCCAGCAGCCAAGATTGGGTATTGGGCGAGCAGTACTTC.

The J gene is TRBJ1-2, the V gene TRBV28, with D possibly TRBD1 on 6 matching bases. CDR1 is MDHEN and CDR2 is SYDVKM in the germline V gene. This CDR3 spans 15 amino acids. The ends were cut back, 10 bases at V and 2 bases at J, with 20 bases in the middle. In nucleotides, the CDR3 is TGTGCCACCAACATAGGGGGACCAAGGAACTATGGCTACACCTTC. This codes for CATNIGGPRNYGYTF.

V gene TRBV7-9 combines with J gene TRBJ2-1, with D perhaps matching TRBD2 (6 bases). V was clipped by 3 bases and J by 1 base, with 7 bases between them. The CDR3 sequence is 14 residues long. Germline V gene data show CDR1 as SEHNR and CDR2 as FQNEAQ (reference sequence). Here the CDR3 DNA reads TGTGCCAGCAGCTTGGGACTTTCCTACAATGAGCAGTTCTTC. It specifies CASSLGLSYNEQFF.

The gene calls are TRBV5-1 and TRBJ2-1; a weak D match, TRBD2 (6 bases). Trimming left V 4 bases short and J 1 base short, with 15 bases between. Germline V gene lookup returns CDR1 SGHRS and CDR2 YFSETQ. CDR3 length equals 16 residues. CDR3 bases: TGCGCCAGCAGCCGCGGAGGGGCGGGGTCCTACAATGAGCAGTTCTTC. Its translation is CASSRGGAGSYNEQFF.

The chain combines TRBV5-1 with TRBJ1-4; D gene ambiguous. V was trimmed by 0 bases and J by 8 bases, leaving 8 bases between them. Germline V gives CDR1 SGHRS, CDR2 YFSETQ. The CDR3 sequence is 13 residues long. The CDR3 DNA follows: TGCGCCAGCAGCTTGGTTCCTAGCGAAAAACTGTTTTTT. The encoded protein is CASSLVPSEKLFF.